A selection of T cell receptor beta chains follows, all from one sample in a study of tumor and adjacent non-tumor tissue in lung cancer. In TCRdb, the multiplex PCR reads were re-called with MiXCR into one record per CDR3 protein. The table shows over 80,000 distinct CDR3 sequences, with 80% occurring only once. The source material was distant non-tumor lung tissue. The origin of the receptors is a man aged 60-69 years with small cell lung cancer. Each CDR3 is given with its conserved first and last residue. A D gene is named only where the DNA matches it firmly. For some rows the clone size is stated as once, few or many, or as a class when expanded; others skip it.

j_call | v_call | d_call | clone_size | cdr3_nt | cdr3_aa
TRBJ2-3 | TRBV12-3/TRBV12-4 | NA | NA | NA | CASNPLKTRVGWGTDTQYF
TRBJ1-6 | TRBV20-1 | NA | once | TGCACTGCTAGAGATCCCGTTTCAAGCGATTCACCCCTCCACTTT | CTARDPVSSDSPLHF
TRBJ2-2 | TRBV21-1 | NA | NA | TGTGCCATCAGCAATCAAGGGGGCAACACCGGGGAGCTGTTTTTT | CAISNQGGNTGELFF
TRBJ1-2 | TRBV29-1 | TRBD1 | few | TGCAGCGTCTGTGGGGACAGCTATGGCTACGCCTTC | CSVCGDSYGYAF
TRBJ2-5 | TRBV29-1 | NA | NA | TGCAGTGTTGTTGGATTCGGGGAGACCCAGAACTTC | CSVVGFGETQNF
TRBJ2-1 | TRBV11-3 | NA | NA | TGTACCAGCAGCTTTGGACTAGGGGGTGAGCAGATCTTC | CTSSFGLGGEQIF
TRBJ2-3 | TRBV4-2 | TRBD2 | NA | TGTGCCAGCAGCCAAACCACGACTAGCGGGAGAACAGTTACGCAGTATTTT | CASSQTTTSGRTVTQYF
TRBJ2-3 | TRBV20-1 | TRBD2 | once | TGCAATGCTAGAAGGCTAGCGGGGGCGGATACGCAGTATTTT | CNARRLAGADTQYF
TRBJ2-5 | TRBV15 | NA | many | TGTGCCACCAGCAGAGATGGATCTACAGAGACCCAGTACTTC | CATSRDGSTETQYF
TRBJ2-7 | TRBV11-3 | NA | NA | TGTGCCAGCATCTTTGGGGGTCACGAGCACTACTTC | CASIFGGHEHYF
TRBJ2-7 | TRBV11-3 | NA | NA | TGTGCTAGCAGCCAGGGGCCAAGATCGGTGATCGAGCAGTACTTC | CASSQGPRSVIEQYF
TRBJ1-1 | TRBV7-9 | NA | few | TGTGCCAGCGATCCTGTTTTTGATACACCCGAAGCTTTCTTT | CASDPVFDTPEAFF
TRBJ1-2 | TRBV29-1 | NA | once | TGCAGCGTAAGGACTAACTATGGCTACACCTTC | CSVRTNYGYTF
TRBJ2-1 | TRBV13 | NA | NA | TGTGCCAGTAACCCCAGACTTGATAATGAGCAGTTCTTC | CASNPRLDNEQFF
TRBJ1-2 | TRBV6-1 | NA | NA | TGTGCCAGTAGTTGGATGACGAACTATGGTTACACCTTC | CASSWMTNYGYTF
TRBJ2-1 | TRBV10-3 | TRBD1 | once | TGTGCCATTAACGAACACTCCGGGACAGGGTCCAATGAGCAGTTCTTC | CAINEHSGTGSNEQFF
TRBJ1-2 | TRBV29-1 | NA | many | TGCAGCACTGAAGGGGTTGAGGGCTACACCTTC | CSTEGVEGYTF
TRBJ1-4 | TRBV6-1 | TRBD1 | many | TGTGCCAGCAGAAACACAGGGGGCGCAACTAATGAAAAACTGTTTTTT | CASRNTGGATNEKLFF
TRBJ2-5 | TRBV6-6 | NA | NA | TGTGCCAACTGTTACGGGTCAGGTGGGAGCCAGTACTTC | CANCYGSGGSQYF
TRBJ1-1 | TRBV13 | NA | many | TGTGCCAGCAGCTTCGGAGGGGGTAGGGGCACTGAAGCTTTCTTT | CASSFGGGRGTEAFF
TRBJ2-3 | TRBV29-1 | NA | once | TGCAGCGTTGAAGTACATCGCATGGGCACAGATACGCAGTATTTT | CSVEVHRMGTDTQYF
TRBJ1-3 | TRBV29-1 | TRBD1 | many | TGCAGCGTTGCGGGGACAGACTCTGGAAACACCATATATTTT | CSVAGTDSGNTIYF
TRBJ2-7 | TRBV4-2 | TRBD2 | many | TGTGCCAGCAGCCAAGAGACTAGCGCGGTCGAGCAGTACTTC | CASSQETSAVEQYF
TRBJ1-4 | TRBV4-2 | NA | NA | TGTGGGAGCAGCCAATCCGGGCTGGCTAATGAAAATCTGTTTTTT | CGSSQSGLANENLFF
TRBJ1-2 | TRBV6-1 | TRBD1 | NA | TGTGCCAGCAGTAGCAGGGGGCAGGACTATGATTACACCTTC | CASSSRGQDYDYTF
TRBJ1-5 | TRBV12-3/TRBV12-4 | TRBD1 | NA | TGTGCCAGCAATCGACAGGGGGCAGGTCAGCCCCGGCATTTT | CASNRQGAGQPRHF
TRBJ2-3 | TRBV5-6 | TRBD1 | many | TGTGCCAGCAGCCTTTGGGACAGAAGGGTCACGGGTACGCAGTATTTT | CASSLWDRRVTGTQYF
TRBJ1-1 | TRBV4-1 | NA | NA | TGCGCCAGCAGCCAAGTTTCAGGGCGTGGTAGTGAAGCTTTCTTT | CASSQVSGRGSEAFF
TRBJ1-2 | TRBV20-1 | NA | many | TGCAGTGCTCCACCAGATAACTATGGCTACACCTTC | CSAPPDNYGYTF
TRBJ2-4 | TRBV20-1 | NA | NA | TGCAGTGCTAGTTCCCAAGGGGCGGTAGCCAAATACATTCAGTACTTT | CSASSQGAVAKYIQYF
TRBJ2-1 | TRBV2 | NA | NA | TGTGCCAACAGTGGGAGAGGCACGTTCAATGAGCAGTTCTTC | CANSGRGTFNEQFF
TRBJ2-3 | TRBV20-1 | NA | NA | TGCAGTGCACACCCCGACGGCACAGATATGCAGTATTTT | CSAHPDGTDMQYF
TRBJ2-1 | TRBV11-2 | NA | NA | TGTACCAGTAACTTAGAGCCCGCCTCCTACAATGAGCAGTTCTTC | CTSNLEPASYNEQFF
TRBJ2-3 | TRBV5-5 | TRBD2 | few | TGTGCCAACAGCTTGGAGCTAGCGGGAGGTCGTGATACGCAGTATTTT | CANSLELAGGRDTQYF
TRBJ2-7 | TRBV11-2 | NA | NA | TGTGCTAACAGTTTAGAGTACGGGGGAGAACAGTACTTC | CANSLEYGGEQYF
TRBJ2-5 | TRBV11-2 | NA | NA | TGTGCCAACAGCTTAGAAGAGACCCATTACTTC | CANSLEETHYF
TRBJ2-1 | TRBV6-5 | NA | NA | TGTGCCAGCAGTTACTCGATCTGGGAACTAACGGAGAATGAGCAGTTCTTC | CASSYSIWELTENEQFF
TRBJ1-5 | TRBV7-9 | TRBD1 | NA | TGTGCCAGCAGCTTAGAGACAGGGGGTGGCAATCAGCCCCAATATTTT | CASSLETGGGNQPQYF
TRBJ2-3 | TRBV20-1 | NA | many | TGCAGTGCTACCCAGAATAGGGGCAGCACAGATACGCAGTATTTT | CSATQNRGSTDTQYF
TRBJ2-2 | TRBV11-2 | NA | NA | TGTACCAGCTGCTTAGAGTCTGCCGGGGAGCTGTTTTTT | CTSCLESAGELFF
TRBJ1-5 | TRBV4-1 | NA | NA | TGCACCAGTAGCCCGGGGATGTCTCAGCCCCAGCATTTT | CTSSPGMSQPQHF
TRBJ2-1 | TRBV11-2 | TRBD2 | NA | TGTGCCAGCGGCTTAGACCGTCTAGCGGAAGTGAAGCAGTTCTTC | CASGLDRLAEVKQFF